This paragraph covers one T cell receptor beta chain sequence. The data were taken from a study of chemoradiotherapy in HPV16-positive cancers. Here immunoSEQ multiplex PCR was the method, and the copy in TCRdb shows in-frame clones only, minus some. The data contain about 29,000 clones, about 91% of them seen just once; the ten biggest clones take up 20% to 25%. CDR1 and CDR2 (germline): MDHEN, SYDVKM. The V gene lost 6 bases and the J gene lost 7 bases, with 18 bases spanning the gap. This CDR3 has 14 residues. This chain connects TRBV28 to TRBJ1-2, with D perhaps matching TRBD1 (5 bases). The receptor's source is a human donor with HPV-associated anogenital cancer. This specimen consisted of blood, obtained from a patient who underwent chemoradiotherapy. As DNA, the CDR3 is TGTGCCAGCAGAAAGGCCGGGACCTTTAGTGGCTACACCTTC. Amino acid sequence: CASRKAGTFSGYTF.